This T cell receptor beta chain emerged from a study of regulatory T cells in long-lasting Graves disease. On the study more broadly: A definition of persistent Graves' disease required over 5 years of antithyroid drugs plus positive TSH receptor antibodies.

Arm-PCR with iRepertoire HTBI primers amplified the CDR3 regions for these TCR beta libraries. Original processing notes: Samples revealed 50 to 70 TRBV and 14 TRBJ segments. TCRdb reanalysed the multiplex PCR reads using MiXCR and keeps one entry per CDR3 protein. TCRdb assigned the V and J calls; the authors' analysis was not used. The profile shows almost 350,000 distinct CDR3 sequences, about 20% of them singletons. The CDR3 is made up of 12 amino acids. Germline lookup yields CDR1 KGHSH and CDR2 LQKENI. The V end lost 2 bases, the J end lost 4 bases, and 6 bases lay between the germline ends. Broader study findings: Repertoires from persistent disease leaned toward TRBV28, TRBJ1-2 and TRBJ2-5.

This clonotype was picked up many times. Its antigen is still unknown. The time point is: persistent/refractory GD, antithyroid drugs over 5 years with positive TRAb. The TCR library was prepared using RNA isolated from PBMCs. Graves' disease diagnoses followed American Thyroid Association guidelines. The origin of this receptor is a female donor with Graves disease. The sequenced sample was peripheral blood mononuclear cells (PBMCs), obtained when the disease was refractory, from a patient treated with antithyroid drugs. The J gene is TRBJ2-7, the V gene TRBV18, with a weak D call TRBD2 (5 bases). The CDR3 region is CASSPGRYEQYF. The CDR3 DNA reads TGTGCCAGCTCACCAGGGAGATACGAGCAGTACTTC.